The sequence of this T cell receptor beta chain was determined in a study of blood T cells in healthy people across ages. The study's findings and limits: Per million T cells, TCR beta diversity dropped roughly linearly as age increased. Both naive CD4+ cell counts and diversity were greater in long-lived donors than in aged donors.

The V and J ends lost 4 bases and 0 bases respectively, with 7 bases between them. The CDR3 has 13 residues. The germline CDR1 and CDR2 sequences are SQVTM and ANQGSEA. Alongside a J-beta primer mix, a sample-barcoded 5' primer served in a second PCR lasting about 6 to 11 cycles. Every cDNA was tagged by a template-switch adaptor with 12 random nucleotides. TCRdb re-called the 5' RACE reads with MiXCR, one entry per CDR3 protein. This table holds hundreds of thousands of distinct CDR3 sequences, around 50% found once. Each donor had 8.5 to 10 milliliters of peripheral blood drawn. Worth noting for this clonotype: Its antigen is as yet unknown.

The chain uses TRBV29-1 and TRBJ2-4; D is unresolved. Sequencing was carried out using blood. This clonotype originated in a middle-aged man in good health. The CDR3 nucleotides read TGCAGCGTTGCCCCGGAAGCCAAAAACATTCAGTACTTC. Protein product: CSVAPEAKNIQYF.